The present entry profiles one TCR beta chain with its context. Antigen: not known. The donors (healthy individuals) were bone marrow donors. The entry originates in a study of cytomegalovirus exposure and HLA in healthy donors. Study results and limitations: Among CMV-associated TCR beta chains, most appeared HLA-restricted in a later analysis. The records held CMV serostatus as the only immune exposure information. It was assumed in the presence/absence analyses that sequencing depth was roughly uniform across donors.

The PCR contained 60 Vbeta and 13 Jbeta primers. The protocol was immunoSEQ multiplex PCR, while the TCRdb copy is restricted to in-frame clones and leaves out a portion. The data hold around 150,000 clones, with about 82% observed a single time. The sample consisted of PBMCs. The sequence was obtained from a man aged 30 to 45 in good health.

CDR3 DNA: TGTGCCAGCAGCAGTAGCTCCTACAATGAGCAGTTCTTC. Amino acid sequence: CASSSSSYNEQFF. J is TRBJ2-1 and V is TRBV7-3, with D hard to call. Between the trimmed V and J ends, which lost 5 bases and 0 bases, there was a span of 5 bases. Germline V gene data show CDR1 as SGHTA and CDR2 as FQGTGA. The CDR3 covers 13 residues.